The clone carrying this T cell receptor (beta chain) was found once. The data are from a study of OX40 agonist ivuxolimab in advanced cancers. Germline CDR1 and CDR2: SGHKS and YYEKEE (reference sequence). This CDR3 has 14 amino acids. V was trimmed by 2 bases and J by 4 bases, leaving 10 bases between them. Measured with immunoSEQ multiplex PCR; TCRdb has only the in-frame clones, and not every one. The table shows approximately 70,000 clones, with roughly 85% occurring only once. Sequencing used CD4+ or CD8+ T cells sorted from blood, obtained in a trial of the OX40 agonist ivuxolimab. The receptor comes from an adult with an advanced solid tumor such as melanoma, head and neck, liver or kidney cancer. The chain combines TRBV5-5 with TRBJ1-5; D is possibly TRBD1 (5 bases). CDR3 sequence: CASSFQGTNQPQHF. CDR3 nucleotide sequence: TGTGCCAGCAGCTTTCAGGGTACGAATCAGCCCCAGCATTTT.